This T cell receptor beta chain came from a study of CD8 T cells in Susac syndrome. Study summary: Patients with Susac syndrome, at blood draw, were therapy-naive, on corticosteroids, or on intravenous immunoglobulin alone. Findings of the study overall: The Susac syndrome CD4+ T cell repertoires displayed no clonal expansion.

The RNA input was about 0.5 to 1 ug, and it was reverse transcribed with random hexamers. The method of amplification for TCR beta CDR3 was immunoSEQ multiplex PCR, covering 54 Vbeta and 13 Jbeta. TCRdb used MiXCR to reprocess the immunoSEQ multiplex PCR reads, holding one entry per CDR3 protein. The profile shows about 140,000 distinct CDR3 sequences, approximately 95% of them singletons. The CD8+ and CD4+ T cells were negatively isolated, with the TEMRA cells enriched by FACS. Trimming stripped 0 bases from V and 4 bases from J, with 10 bases between. This CDR3 is built from 15 residues. CDR1 MGHRA and CDR2 YSYEKL come from the germline V gene. Comments on this clonotype: Its antigen is not known.

The V gene is TRBV4-1, the J gene TRBJ1-5; D is unclear. The clonotype originates from a human donor with Susac syndrome. The source material was CD4+ T cells from PBMCs. DNA of the CDR3: TGCGCCAGCAGCCAAGATACCGGGCGAAATCAGCCCCAGCATTTT. Encoded protein: CASSQDTGRNQPQHF.